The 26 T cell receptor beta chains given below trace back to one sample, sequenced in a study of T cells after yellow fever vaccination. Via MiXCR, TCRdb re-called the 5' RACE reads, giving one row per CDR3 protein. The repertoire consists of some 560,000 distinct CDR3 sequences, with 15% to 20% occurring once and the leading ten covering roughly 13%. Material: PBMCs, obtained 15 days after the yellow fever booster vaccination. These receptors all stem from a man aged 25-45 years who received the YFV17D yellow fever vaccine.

The CDR3 DNA sequence: TGTGCCAACTATATCGGGTACAATGAGCAGTTCTTC. This codes for CANYIGYNEQFF. The V gene is TRBV28, the J gene TRBJ2-1; D unresolved. Germline V lookup: CDR1 MDHEN, CDR2 SYDVKM. V was clipped by 10 bases and J by 4 bases, with 11 bases between them. The CDR3 spans 12 residues.

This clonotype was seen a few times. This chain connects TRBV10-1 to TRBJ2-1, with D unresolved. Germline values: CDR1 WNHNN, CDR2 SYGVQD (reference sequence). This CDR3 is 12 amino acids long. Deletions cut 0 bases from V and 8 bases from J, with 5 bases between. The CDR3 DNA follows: TGCGCCAGCAGTGAGTCCAGTTATGAGCAGTTCTTC. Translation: CASSESSYEQFF.

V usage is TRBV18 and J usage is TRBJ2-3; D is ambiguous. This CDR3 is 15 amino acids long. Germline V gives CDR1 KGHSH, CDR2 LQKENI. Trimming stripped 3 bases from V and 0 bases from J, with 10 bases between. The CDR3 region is CASSPGRVSTDTQYF. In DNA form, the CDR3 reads TGTGCCAGCTCACCCGGACGGGTTAGCACAGATACGCAGTATTTT.

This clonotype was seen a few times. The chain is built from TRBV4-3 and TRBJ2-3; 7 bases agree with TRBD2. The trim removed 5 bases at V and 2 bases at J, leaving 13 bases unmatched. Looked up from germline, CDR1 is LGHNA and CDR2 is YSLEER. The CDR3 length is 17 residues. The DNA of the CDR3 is TGCGCCAGCAGCGGCGAACTGGCGGGAGACCCCACAGATACGCAGTATTTT. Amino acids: CASSGELAGDPTDTQYF.

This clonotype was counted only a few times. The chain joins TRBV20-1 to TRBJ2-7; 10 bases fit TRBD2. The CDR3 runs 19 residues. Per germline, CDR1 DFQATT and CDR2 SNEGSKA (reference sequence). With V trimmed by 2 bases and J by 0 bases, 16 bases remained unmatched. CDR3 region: CSARSPGLATRRSSYEQYF. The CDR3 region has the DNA TGCAGTGCTAGATCCCCGGGACTAGCGACAAGAAGGAGCTCCTACGAGCAGTACTTC.

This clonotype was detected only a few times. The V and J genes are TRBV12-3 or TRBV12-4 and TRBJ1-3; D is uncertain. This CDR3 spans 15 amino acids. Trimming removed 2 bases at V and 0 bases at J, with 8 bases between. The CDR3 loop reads CASSLRALSGNTIYF. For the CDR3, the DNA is TGTGCCAGCAGTTTACGGGCGCTCTCTGGAAACACCATATATTTT.

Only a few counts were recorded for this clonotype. CDR3 residues: CASSLWTANVQYF. For the CDR3, the DNA is TGTGCCAGCAGCCTTTGGACTGCGAACGTCCAGTACTTC. The chain links TRBV14 to TRBJ2-5; D perhaps matches TRBD2 (5 bases). The CDR3 consists of 13 residues. V was pared by 4 bases and J by 10 bases, with 16 bases between. Germline V gives CDR1 SGHDN, CDR2 FVKESK.

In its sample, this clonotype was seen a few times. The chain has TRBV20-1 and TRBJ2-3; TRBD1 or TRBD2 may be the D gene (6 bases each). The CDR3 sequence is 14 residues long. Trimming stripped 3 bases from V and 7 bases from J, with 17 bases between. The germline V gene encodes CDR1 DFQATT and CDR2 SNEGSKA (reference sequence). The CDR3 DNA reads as TGCAGTGCTAGTGTCCCCGGGGGCGCATATACGCAGTATTTT. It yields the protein CSASVPGGAYTQYF.

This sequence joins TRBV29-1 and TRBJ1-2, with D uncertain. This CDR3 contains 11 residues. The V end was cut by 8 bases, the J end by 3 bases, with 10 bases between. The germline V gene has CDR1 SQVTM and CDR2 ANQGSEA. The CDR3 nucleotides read TGCAGCAGCGTCTCCTACTATGGCTACACCTTC. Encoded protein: CSSVSYYGYTF.

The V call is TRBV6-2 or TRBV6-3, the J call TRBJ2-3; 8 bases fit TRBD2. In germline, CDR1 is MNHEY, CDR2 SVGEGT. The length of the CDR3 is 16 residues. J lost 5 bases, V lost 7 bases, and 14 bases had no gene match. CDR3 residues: CASTTLAGGGGDTQYF. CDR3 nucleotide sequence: TGTGCCAGCACCACCCTGGCGGGAGGAGGGGGAGATACGCAGTATTTT.

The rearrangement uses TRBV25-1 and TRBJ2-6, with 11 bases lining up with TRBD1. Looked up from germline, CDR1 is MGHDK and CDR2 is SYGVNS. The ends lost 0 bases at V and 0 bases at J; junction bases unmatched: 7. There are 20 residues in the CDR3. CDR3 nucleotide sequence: TGTGCCAGCAGTGAATATCAGGGTGGGACAGGGGGCTCTGGGGCCAACGTCCTGACTTTC. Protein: CASSEYQGGTGGSGANVLTF. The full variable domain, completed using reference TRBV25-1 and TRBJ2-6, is EADIYQTPRYLVIGTGKKITLECSQTMGHDKMYWYQQDPGMELHLIHYSYGVNSTEKGDLSSESTVSRIRTEHFPLTLESARPSHTSQYLCASSEYQGGTGGSGANVLTFGAGSRLTVL.

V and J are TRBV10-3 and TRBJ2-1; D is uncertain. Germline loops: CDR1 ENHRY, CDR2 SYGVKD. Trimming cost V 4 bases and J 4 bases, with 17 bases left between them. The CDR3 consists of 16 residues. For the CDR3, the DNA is TGTGCCATCAGTGGATCGACGGTCACCCGTTACAATGAGCAGTTCTTC. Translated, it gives CAISGSTVTRYNEQFF.

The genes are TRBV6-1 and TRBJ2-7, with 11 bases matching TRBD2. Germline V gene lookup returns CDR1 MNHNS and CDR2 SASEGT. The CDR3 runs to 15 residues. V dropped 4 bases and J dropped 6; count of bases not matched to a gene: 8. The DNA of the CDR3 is TGTGCCAGCAGTGGGACTAGCGGGCTGTGGGGCGAGCAGTACTTC. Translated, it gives CASSGTSGLWGEQYF.

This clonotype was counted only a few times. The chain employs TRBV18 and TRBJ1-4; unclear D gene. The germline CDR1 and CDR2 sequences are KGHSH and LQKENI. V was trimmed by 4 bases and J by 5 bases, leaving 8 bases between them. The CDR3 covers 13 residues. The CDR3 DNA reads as TGTGCCAGCTCACGCGGGGAGAATGAAAAACTGTTTTTT. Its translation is CASSRGENEKLFF.

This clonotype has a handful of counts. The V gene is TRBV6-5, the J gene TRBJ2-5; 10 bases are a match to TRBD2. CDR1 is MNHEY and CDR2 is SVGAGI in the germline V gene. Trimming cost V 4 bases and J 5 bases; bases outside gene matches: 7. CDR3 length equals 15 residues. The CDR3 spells CASSFTSGIYETQYF. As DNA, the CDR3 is TGTGCCAGCAGTTTCACTAGCGGGATATACGAGACCCAGTACTTC.

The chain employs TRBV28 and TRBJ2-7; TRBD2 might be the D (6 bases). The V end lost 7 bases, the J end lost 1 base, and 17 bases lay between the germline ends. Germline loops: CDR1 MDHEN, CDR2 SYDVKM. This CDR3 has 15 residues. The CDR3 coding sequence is TGTGCCAGCATTACCAAAGCCGGGACTTCCTACGAGCAGTACTTC. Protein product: CASITKAGTSYEQYF.

CDR3 nucleotides: TGTGCCAGCAGCTTAACCTTCCGGGGGGGTTGGGCCGAGGGCACAGATACGCAGTATTTT. This sequence encodes CASSLTFRGGWAEGTDTQYF. The rearrangement uses TRBV7-3 and TRBJ2-3; 8 bases map to TRBD2. J gave up 1 base and V 0 bases, and 15 bases lay outside the gene matches. The CDR3 covers 20 residues. The germline V gene has CDR1 SGHTA and CDR2 FQGTGA.

The CDR3, as DNA: TGCGCCAGCAGCCAAGGGGCAGGGGCCACCGGGGAGCTGTTTTTT. It is translated as CASSQGAGATGELFF. The rearrangement links TRBV4-3 to TRBJ2-2, with D possibly TRBD1 on 6 matching bases. This CDR3 has 15 amino acids. Germline CDR1 and CDR2: LGHNA and YSLEER. Trimming took 1 base from V and 4 from J, leaving 10 bases between them.

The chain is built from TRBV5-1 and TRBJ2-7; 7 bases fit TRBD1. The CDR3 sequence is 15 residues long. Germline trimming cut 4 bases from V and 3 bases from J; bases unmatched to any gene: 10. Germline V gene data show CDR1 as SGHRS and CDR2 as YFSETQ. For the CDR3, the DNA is TGCGCCAGCAGCGAGGAGACAGGGTGGGACTACGAGCAGTACTTC. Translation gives CASSEETGWDYEQYF.

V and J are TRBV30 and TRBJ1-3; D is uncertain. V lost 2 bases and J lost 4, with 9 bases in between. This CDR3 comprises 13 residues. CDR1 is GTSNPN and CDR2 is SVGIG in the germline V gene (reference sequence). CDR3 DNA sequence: TGTGCCTGGAGTACCGTTATGGGAAACACCATATATTTT. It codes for CAWSTVMGNTIYF.

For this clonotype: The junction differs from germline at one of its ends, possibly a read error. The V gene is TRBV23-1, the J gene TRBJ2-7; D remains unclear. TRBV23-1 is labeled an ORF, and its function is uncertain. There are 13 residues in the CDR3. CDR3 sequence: CVTCQYMGHEQYF. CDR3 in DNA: TGTGTCACCTGTCAGTACATGGGCCATGAGCAGTACTTC.

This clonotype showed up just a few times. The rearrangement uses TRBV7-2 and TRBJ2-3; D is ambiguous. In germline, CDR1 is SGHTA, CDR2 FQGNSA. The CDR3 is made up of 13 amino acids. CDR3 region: CASVHRAADTQYF. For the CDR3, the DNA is TGTGCTTCGGTTCACCGTGCGGCAGATACGCAGTATTTT.

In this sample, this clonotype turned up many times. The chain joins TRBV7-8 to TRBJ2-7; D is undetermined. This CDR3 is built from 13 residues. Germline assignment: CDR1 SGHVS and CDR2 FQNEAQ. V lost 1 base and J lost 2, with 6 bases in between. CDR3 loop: CASSLDTTYEQYF. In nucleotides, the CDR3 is TGTGCCAGCAGCTTAGACACAACCTACGAGCAGTACTTC.

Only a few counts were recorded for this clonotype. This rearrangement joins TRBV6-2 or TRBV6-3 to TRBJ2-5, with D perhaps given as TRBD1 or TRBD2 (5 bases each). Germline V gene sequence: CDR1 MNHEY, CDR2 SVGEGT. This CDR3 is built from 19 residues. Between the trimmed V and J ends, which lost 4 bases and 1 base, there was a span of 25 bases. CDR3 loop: CASSSEVRDSGTIQETQYF. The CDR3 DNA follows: TGTGCCAGCAGTTCCGAGGTCAGAGACTCAGGGACGATCCAAGAGACCCAGTACTTC.

CDR3 DNA: TGTGCCAGCAGCTTAGTCCTCGGGTTCTCCTACGAGCAGTACTTC. Its translation is CASSLVLGFSYEQYF. The gene calls are TRBV7-2 and TRBJ2-7; D is undetermined. CDR1 and CDR2 from the germline V gene are SGHTA and FQGNSA. V was pared by 1 base and J by 0 bases, with 10 bases between. This CDR3 spans 15 amino acids.

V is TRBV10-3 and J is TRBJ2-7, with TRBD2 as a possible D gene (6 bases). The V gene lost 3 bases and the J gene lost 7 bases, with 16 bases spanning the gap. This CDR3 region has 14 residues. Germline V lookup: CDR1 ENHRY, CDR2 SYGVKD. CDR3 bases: TGTGCCATCAGTGATCCCCGGGAGTCAAGGGAGCAGTACTTC. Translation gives CAISDPRESREQYF.